Detailed here is one TCR beta chain. Its binding antigen is unknown. No per-base quality is available; no much larger clone lies one base away. These data originate in a study of blood T cell repertoires in COVID-19 (dated by TCRdb to about 2020). With respect to the entire study: Collaborator samples came from the United States, Italy and Spain and covered acute and convalescent phases of COVID-19. The prospective study material was composed of cDNA or gDNA derived from T cells, B-cell-depleted T cells, or PBMCs. Subjects who had been exposed to COVID-19, were actively infected with it, or had recovered from it provided the deeply sampled blood TCRbeta repertoires that made up the dataset. The repertoires were released in a freely available public database meant as a resource for research on the immune response to SARS-CoV-2. Samples were obtained from the ongoing ImmuneRACE study (first 160 participants) and from about 1,300 subjects provided by 6 global collaborators. Nearly every sample came with metadata listing a de-identified subject ID, COVID-19 status, age in years and sex. Where available, HLA class I and class II types were obtained from metadata supplied by the sample provider rather than from assay-based typing. What the authors observed across the whole study: The amount of clinical and demographic metadata varied by source and participant and was provided uncurated.

Collaborating institutions collected whole blood in K2EDTA tubes following their own protocols. Collaborator samples were shipped for TCRbeta analysis as frozen whole blood, isolated PBMCs, or DNA extracted from either sample type. TCRbeta CDR3 regions were amplified from genomic DNA using the immunoSEQ Assay, a bias-controlled multiplex PCR. The published analysis was carried out like this. The number of nucleated cells in each sample was estimated by amplification of reference gene primers within the assay. To quantify the absolute abundance of each unique TCRbeta CDR3 rearrangement, sequence reads were collapsed and filtered. Productive Simpson clonality was computed per sample as the square root of Simpson's diversity index over productive rearrangements. TCRdb stores this immuneACCESS table with in-frame sequences only. Part of the clones is absent; in the studies checked, under half of the shortfall reflects unresolved V genes, and no reason is known for the rest. V, J and clone size were drawn from that table, and D and trimming were deduced from the DNA. In all, the sample holds about 190,000 clones, and 82% of those were seen once. Of the sample, under 5.5% falls within the top ten clones.

Reading the germline V gene gives CDR1 KGHDR and CDR2 SFDVKD. The CDR3 numbers 19 residues from cysteine through phenylalanine. Just CDR3 DNA is preserved here, 57 bases in frame from base 1. V is clipped by 8 bases and J by 7 bases, and the sequence between their germline boundaries is 31 bases long. Specimen: peripheral blood. Here the chain combines TRBV24-1 and TRBJ1-4; the D gene is perhaps TRBD1, on 5 matching bases. The TCR sequence derives from a young woman with acute or convalescent COVID-19. The CDR3 protein sequence reads: CATTPPGTSVLMPGEKLFF. The nucleotide sequence is TGTGCCACCACCCCGCCCGGGACTTCGGTCCTTATGCCAGGTGAAAAACTGTTTTTT.